Described below is a single T cell receptor (beta chain) sequence and its context. This specimen belongs to a study of T-cell memory formation after mild COVID-19. V lost 1 base, J lost 5 bases, and 14 bases lay in between. Germline loops: CDR1 SGHVS, CDR2 FQNEAQ. This CDR3 comprises 15 residues. Via MiXCR, TCRdb re-called the 5' RACE reads, giving one row per CDR3 protein. The sample has approximately 560,000 distinct CDR3 sequences, approximately 15% seen once. The receptor comes from an adult woman who had mild COVID-19 (a few samples of this study predate the infection). Cell type and time point are not known. Sequenced material: PBMCs or a T cell subset sorted from them (not recorded which). V and J are TRBV7-8 and TRBJ2-5, with D possibly matching TRBD1 (6 bases). CDR3: CASSLVPDSRETQYF. The CDR3, as DNA: TGTGCCAGCAGCTTAGTCCCGGACAGTAGGGAGACCCAGTACTTC.